What follows is one T cell receptor beta chain and its context. Its antigen is not identified. The data stem from a study of shared clonotypes between healthy human individuals. V lost 3 bases, J lost 3 bases, and 9 bases lay in between. The germline V gene has CDR1 SGHVS and CDR2 FQNEAQ. The CDR3 runs to 13 residues. As defined, naive CD8 cells were CD45RO-negative and positively selected for CCR7, with terminally differentiated effector memory CD45RA+ cells excluded. The study drew all its donors from Caucasian adults living in Nashville, Tennessee. This table comes from immunoSEQ multiplex PCR, and its TCRdb copy is limited to in-frame clones, with some not included. This repertoire shows more than 2 million clones, about 95% found once; its top ten account for around 1.1%. Whole-study results and caveats: The authors expected sequencing depth to affect clonotype sharing among donors.

The origin of this receptor is a man in his late teens or twenties in good health. Input material: naive CD8+ T cells sorted from blood. The rearrangement links TRBV7-8 to TRBJ2-7; D is unresolved. DNA for the CDR3: TGTGCCAGCAGCTTTGGCAGATTCTACGAGCAGTACTTC. Amino acids: CASSFGRFYEQYF.